This TCR beta chain is from a study of response to subunit inactivated influenza vaccine. Germline CDR1 reads SGHRS; CDR2 reads YFSETQ. V was cut by 0 bases and J by 0 bases, with 10 bases left in between. This CDR3 spans 16 amino acids. Using its own MiXCR run on the RT-PCR reads, TCRdb lists one record per CDR3 protein. The sample shows about 540,000 distinct CDR3 sequences, less than 25% of them seen only once. The sample was also linked to a second study, of T cells expressing NK-cell markers. This second study notes: TCR beta cDNA was made by 5'RACE template switching with UMIs. HCMV seropositivity marked seven of the eight sequenced donors; one was seronegative. The authors applied an anti-gamma-delta TCR antibody in several experiments, and it restricted sorting to alpha-beta TCR T cells. In four donors, these clonotypes also led the CD3+CD56-NKG2C+ fraction.

The chain recombines TRBV5-1 with TRBJ2-1; D is unresolved. The TCR comes from a middle-aged man who received an inactivated influenza vaccine. Sequencing used CD4+ T cells sorted from PBMCs, obtained about 13 days after vaccination. The CDR3 DNA follows: TGCGCCAGCAGCTTGGTGGGCGCTCGCTCCTACAATGAGCAGTTCTTC. As protein: CASSLVGARSYNEQFF.